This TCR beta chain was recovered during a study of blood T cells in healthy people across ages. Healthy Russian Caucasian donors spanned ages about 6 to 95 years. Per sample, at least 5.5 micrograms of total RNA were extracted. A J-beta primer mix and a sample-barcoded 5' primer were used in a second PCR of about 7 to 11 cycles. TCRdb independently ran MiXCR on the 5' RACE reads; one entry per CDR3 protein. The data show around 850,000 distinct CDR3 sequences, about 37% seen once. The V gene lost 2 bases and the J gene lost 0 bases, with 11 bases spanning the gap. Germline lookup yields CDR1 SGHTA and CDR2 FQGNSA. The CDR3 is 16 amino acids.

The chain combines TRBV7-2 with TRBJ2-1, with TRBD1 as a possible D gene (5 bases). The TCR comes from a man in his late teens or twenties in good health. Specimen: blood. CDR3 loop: CASSLRGQHSYNEQFF. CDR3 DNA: TGTGCCAGCAGCTTAAGAGGACAACACTCCTACAATGAGCAGTTCTTC.